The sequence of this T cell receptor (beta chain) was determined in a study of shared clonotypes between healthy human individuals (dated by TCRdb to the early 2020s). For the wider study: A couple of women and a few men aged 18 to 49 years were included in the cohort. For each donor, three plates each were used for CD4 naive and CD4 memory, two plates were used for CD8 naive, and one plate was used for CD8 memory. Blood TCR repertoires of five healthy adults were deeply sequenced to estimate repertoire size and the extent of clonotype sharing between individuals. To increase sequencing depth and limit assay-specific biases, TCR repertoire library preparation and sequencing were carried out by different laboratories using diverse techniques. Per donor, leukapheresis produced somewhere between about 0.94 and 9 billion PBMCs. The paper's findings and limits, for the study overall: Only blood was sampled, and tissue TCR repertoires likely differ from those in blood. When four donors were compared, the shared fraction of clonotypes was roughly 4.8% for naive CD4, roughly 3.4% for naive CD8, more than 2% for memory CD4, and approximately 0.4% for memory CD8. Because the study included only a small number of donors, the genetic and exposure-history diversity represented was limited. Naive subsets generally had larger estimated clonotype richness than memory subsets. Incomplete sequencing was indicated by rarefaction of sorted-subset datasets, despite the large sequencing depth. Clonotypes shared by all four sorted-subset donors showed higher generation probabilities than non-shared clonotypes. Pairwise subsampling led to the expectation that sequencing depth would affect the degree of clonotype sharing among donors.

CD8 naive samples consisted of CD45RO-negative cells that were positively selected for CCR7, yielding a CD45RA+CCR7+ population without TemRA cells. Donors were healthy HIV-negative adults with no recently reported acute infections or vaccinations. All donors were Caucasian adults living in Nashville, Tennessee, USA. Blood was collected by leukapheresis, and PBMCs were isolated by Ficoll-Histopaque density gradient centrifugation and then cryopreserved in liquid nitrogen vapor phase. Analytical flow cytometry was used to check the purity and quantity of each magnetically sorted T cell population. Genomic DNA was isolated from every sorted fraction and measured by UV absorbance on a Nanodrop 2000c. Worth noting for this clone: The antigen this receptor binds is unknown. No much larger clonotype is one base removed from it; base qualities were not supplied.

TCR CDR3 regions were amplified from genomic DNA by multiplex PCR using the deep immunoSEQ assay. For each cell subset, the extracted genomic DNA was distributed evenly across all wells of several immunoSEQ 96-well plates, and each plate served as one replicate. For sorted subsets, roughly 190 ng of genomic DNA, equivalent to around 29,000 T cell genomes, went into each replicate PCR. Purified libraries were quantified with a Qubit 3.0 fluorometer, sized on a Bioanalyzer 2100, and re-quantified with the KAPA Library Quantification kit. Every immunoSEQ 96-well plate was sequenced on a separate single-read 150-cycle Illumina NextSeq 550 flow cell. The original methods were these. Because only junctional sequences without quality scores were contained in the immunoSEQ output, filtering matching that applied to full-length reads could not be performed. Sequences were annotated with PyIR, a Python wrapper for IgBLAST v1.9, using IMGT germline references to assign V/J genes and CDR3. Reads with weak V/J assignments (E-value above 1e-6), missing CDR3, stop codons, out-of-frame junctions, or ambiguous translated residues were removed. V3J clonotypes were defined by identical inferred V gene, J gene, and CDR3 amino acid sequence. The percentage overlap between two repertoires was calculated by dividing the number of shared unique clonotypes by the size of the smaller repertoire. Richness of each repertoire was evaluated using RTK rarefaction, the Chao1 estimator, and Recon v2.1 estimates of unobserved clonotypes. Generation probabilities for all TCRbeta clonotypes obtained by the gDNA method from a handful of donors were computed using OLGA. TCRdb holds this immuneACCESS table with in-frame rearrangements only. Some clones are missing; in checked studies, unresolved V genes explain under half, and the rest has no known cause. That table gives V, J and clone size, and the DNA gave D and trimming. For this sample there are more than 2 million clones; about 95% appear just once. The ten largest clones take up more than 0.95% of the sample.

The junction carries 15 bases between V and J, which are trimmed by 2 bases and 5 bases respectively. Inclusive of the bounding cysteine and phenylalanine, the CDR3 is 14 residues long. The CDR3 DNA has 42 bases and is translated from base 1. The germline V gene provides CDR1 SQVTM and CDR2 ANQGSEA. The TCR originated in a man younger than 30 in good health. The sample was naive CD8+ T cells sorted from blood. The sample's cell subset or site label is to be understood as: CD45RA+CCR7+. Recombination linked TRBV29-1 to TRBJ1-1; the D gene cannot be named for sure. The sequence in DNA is TGCAGCGTTGAACCCTCAGGTGCGGGTACTGAAGCTTTCTTT. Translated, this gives CSVEPSGAGTEAFF.